The text below deals with one TCR beta chain. V lost 6 bases to trimming and J lost 7 bases, with 13 bases between them. This CDR3 has 12 amino acids. Germline CDR1 SEHNR, CDR2 FQNEAQ (reference sequence). Source study methods: Cell counts per sample came from amplifying reference gene primers. Some clones are missing from TCRdb's copy, which holds only in-frame ones; the method was immunoSEQ multiplex PCR. V and J calls plus clone size are reproduced from that table; the DNA served to infer D and trimming. The sample lists about 59,000 clones, 79% occurring once. These data come from a study of blood T cell repertoires in COVID-19. In the study overall: Samples taken during acute and convalescent COVID-19 were collected in the United States, Italy and Spain.

This clonotype originated in a man aged 60-69 years with acute or convalescent COVID-19. The V call is TRBV7-9, the J call TRBJ2-7, with D possibly TRBD2 on 5 matching bases. The sample taken for sequencing was peripheral blood. CDR3 in amino acids: CASSFSVGEQYF. The CDR3 DNA reads as TGTGCCAGCAGTTTTAGCGTGGGAGAGCAGTACTTC.